Given below is one T cell receptor beta chain in context. Its matching antigen is unknown. The table came from immunoSEQ multiplex PCR; TCRdb's copy has only in-frame clones and leaves some out. This sample has about 39,000 clones, with about 80% found just once. The data originate from a study of PD-1 blockade in classical Hodgkin lymphoma. Study findings and constraints: The drivers behind the repertoire differences, possibly disease activity or prior therapy, remain undefined.

The sample's time point: cycle 4 day 1 (C4D1), after less than seven weeks of nivolumab. Every patient relapsed after autologous stem cell transplantation, and brentuximab vedotin exposure varied. Complete response, partial response or progressive disease was recorded as best response. The V gene end was trimmed by 7 bases and the J gene end by 7 bases; junction bases not matched to a gene: 6. The CDR3 length is 13 residues. Germline lookup yields CDR1 GTSNPN and CDR2 SVGIG (reference sequence). The input for sequencing was peripheral blood mononuclear cells (PBMCs), taken before the fourth cycle of nivolumab. This chain connects TRBV30 to TRBJ1-6; TRBD1 agrees at 8 bases. This clonotype was obtained from a human donor with classical Hodgkin lymphoma. The CDR3, as DNA: TGTGCCTCGCGGACAGGGCTCAATTCACCCCTCCACTTT. This sequence encodes CASRTGLNSPLHF. The complete variable domain, with remaining parts taken from reference TRBV30 and TRBJ1-6, reads SQTIHQWPATLVQPVGSPLSLECTVEGTSNPNLYWYRQAAGRGLQLLFYSVGIGQISSEVPQNLSASRPQDRQFILSSKKLLLSDSGFYLCASRTGLNSPLHFGNGTRLTVT.